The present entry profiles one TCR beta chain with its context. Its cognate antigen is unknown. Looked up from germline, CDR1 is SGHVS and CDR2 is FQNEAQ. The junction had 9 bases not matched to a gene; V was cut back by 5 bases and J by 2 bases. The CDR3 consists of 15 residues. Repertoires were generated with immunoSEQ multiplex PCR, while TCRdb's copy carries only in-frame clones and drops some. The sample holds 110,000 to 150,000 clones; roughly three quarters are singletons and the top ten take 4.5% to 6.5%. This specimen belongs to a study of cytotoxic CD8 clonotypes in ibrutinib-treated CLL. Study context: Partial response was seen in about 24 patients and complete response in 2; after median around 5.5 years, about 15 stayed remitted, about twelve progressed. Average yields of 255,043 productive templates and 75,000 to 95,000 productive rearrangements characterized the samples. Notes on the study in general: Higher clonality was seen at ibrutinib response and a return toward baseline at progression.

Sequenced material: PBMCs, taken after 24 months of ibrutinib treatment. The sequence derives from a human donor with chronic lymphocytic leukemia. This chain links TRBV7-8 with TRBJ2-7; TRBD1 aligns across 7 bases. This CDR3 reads CASSPGQAVPYEQYF. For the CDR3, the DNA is TGTGCCAGCAGCCCTGGACAGGCCGTGCCCTACGAGCAGTACTTC.